This T cell receptor (beta chain) came from a study of cytotoxic CD8 clonotypes in ibrutinib-treated CLL. Looking at the study overall: Of the patients, under 13 were relapsed/refractory, 15 treatment-naive and 17 IGHV unmutated.

The CDR3 totals 15 residues. J lost 6 bases, V lost 1 base, and 7 bases had no gene match. Germline loops: CDR1 LNHDA, CDR2 SQIVND (reference sequence). Concerning this clone: The antigen is not known.

Points from the study as a whole: Sampling times, which were not matched between the groups, differed between sustained-remission patients and progressing patients. Patients showed higher baseline clonality than age-matched healthy donors, and it tracked circulating CD8+ T-cell counts.

Assay: immunoSEQ multiplex PCR; the TCRdb copy retains only in-frame clones and omits some. The sample lists fewer than 150,000 clones; 80% to 85% were seen once. Roughly 2 micrograms of genomic DNA from cryopreserved PBMCs went into TCR beta libraries. The clonotype was recovered from a human donor with chronic lymphocytic leukemia. The V gene is TRBV19, the J gene TRBJ2-7; 9 bases are a match to TRBD1. Sequencing was performed on PBMCs, taken after 24 months of ibrutinib treatment. DNA of the CDR3: TGTGCCAGTAGTATAGTAGGGACAGGGTCCATCGAGCAGTACTTC. This sequence encodes CASSIVGTGSIEQYF.